The clone carrying this T cell receptor (beta chain) has only a few counts. Its antigen is still unknown. The RNA input was about 0.5 to 1 ug, and it was reverse transcribed with random hexamers. With immunoSEQ multiplex PCR, TCR beta CDR3 was amplified across 54 Vbeta and 13 Jbeta. Each CDR3 protein gets one entry after TCRdb re-called the immunoSEQ multiplex PCR reads with MiXCR. This table has 150,000 to 200,000 distinct CDR3 sequences, roughly 95% appearing once. This sample was taken from a study of CD8 T cells in Susac syndrome. The multiple sclerosis control group was made up of treatment-naive patients with stable or active relapsing-remitting disease. FACS enriched CD8+ TEMRA cells, while bulk CD8+ and CD4+ were negatively isolated. CDR1 is SGDLS and CDR2 is YYNGEE in the germline V gene. The CDR3 length is 15 residues. V gave up 4 bases and J gave up 3 bases, with 17 bases separating them.

Broader study findings: Individuals included in the TCR sequencing and HLA analysis were acknowledged by the study to be relatively few in number.

The rearrangement links TRBV9 to TRBJ2-7; the D call may be TRBD1 or TRBD2 (5 bases each). Sequenced sample: CD4+ T cells from PBMCs. This clonotype originated in a human donor with multiple sclerosis. The chain's CDR3 is CASSLSTEGYYEQYF. CDR3 nucleotide sequence: TGTGCCAGCAGCCTCTCGACAGAGGGGTACTACGAGCAGTACTTC.